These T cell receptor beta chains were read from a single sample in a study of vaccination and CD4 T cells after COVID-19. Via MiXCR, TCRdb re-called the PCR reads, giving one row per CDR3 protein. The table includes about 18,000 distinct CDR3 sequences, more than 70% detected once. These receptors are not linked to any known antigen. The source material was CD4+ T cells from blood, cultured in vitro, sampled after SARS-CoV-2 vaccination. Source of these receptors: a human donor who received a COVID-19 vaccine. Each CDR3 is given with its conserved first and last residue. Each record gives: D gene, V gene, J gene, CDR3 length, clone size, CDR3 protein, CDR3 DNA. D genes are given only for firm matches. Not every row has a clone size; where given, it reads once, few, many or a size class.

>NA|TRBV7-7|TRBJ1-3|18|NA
CASSLGPRGASSGNTIYF
TGTGCCAGCAGCTTAGGACCTAGGGGGGCGAGCTCTGGAAACACCATATATTTT
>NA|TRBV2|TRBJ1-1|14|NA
CASSDGTLNTEAFF
TGTGCCAGCAGTGACGGGACACTGAACACTGAAGCTTTCTTT
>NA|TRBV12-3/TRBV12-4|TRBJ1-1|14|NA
CANSYAGEGTGAFF
TGTGCCAACAGTTACGCAGGGGAGGGCACTGGAGCTTTCTTT
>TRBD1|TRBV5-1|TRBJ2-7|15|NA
CASSLGGQGLNEQYF
TGCGCCAGCAGCTTGGGCGGACAGGGTTTGAACGAGCAGTACTTC
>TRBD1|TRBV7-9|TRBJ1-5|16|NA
CASSSGQGGSNQPQHF
TGTGCCAGCAGCTCCGGACAGGGGGGAAGCAATCAGCCCCAGCATTTT
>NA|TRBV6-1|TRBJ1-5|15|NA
CASSQETGTGQPQHF
TGTGCCAGCAGTCAAGAGACAGGTACAGGTCAGCCCCAGCATTTT
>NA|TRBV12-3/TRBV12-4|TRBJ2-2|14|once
CASSFPGGTGELFF
TGTGCCAGCAGTTTCCCTGGGGGGACCGGGGAGCTGTTTTTT
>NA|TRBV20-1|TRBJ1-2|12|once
CSVPKSNYGYTF
TGCAGTGTCCCTAAGAGTAACTATGGCTACACCTTC
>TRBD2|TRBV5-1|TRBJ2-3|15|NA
CASSLTSGFTDTQYF
TGCGCCAGCAGCTTGACTAGCGGCTTCACAGATACGCAGTATTTT
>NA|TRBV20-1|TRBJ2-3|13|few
CSPKLGAPDTQYF
TGCAGCCCTAAACTGGGGGCCCCAGATACGCAGTATTTT
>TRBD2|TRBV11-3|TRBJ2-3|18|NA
CASSPSLVLAGPADTQYF
TGTGCCAGCAGCCCGTCTTTAGTCCTAGCGGGGCCGGCAGATACGCAGTATTTT
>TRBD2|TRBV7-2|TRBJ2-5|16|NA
CASSREAAGGTETQYF
TGTGCCAGCAGCCGCGAGGCGGCGGGGGGGACGGAGACCCAGTACTTC
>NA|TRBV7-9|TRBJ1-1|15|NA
CASSSRTALNTEAFF
TGTGCCAGCAGCTCCCGGACAGCCCTGAACACTGAAGCTTTCTTT
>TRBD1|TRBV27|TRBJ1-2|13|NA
CASSYRQGGGYTF
TGTGCCAGCAGTTACCGACAGGGGGGAGGCTACACCTTC
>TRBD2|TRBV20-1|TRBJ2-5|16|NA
CSAKPGSGGLQETQYF
TGCAGTGCTAAGCCCGGAAGCGGGGGGCTTCAAGAGACCCAGTACTTC
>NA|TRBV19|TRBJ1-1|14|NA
CASTLGRGGTEAFF
TGTGCCAGTACCCTAGGACGGGGGGGGACTGAAGCTTTCTTT
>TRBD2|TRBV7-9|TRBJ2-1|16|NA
CASSFQEGLASFGQFF
TGTGCCAGCAGCTTTCAAGAGGGACTAGCTAGTTTTGGGCAGTTCTTC
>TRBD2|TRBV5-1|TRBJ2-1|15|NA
CASSGGLAGDNEQFF
TGCGCCAGCAGCGGGGGACTAGCGGGGGACAATGAGCAGTTCTTC
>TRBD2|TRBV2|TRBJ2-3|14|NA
CASSSGGITDTQYF
TGTGCCAGCAGCTCCGGGGGGATCACAGATACGCAGTATTTT
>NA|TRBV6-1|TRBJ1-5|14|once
CASSGDVSNQPQHF
TGTGCCAGCAGTGGAGACGTAAGCAATCAGCCCCAGCATTTT
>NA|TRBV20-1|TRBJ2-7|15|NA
CSARDSGRGTYEQYF
TGCAGTGCTAGAGATTCGGGGAGGGGGACCTACGAGCAGTACTTC
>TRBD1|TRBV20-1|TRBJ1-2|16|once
CSARSLLTGDSYGYTF
TGCAGTGCTAGATCACTTCTAACAGGGGATTCTTATGGCTACACCTTC
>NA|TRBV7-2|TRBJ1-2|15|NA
CASSLNSGTFYGYTF
TGTGCCAGCAGCCTCAATTCCGGGACATTCTATGGCTACACCTTC
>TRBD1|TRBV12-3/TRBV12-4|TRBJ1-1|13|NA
CASSRGQGVEAFF
TGTGCCAGCAGTCGGGGACAGGGCGTTGAAGCTTTCTTT
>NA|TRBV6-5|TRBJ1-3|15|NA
CASSYSGGSRNTIYF
TGTGCCAGCAGTTACTCGGGGGGGAGCAGAAACACCATATATTTT
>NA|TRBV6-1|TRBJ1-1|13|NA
CASSRDRNTEAFF
TGTGCCAGCAGTCGAGACAGGAACACTGAAGCTTTCTTT
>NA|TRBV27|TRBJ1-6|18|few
CASSLRLQGSSYNSPLHF
TGTGCCAGCAGTTTAAGGTTGCAGGGGAGCTCCTATAATTCACCCCTCCACTTT
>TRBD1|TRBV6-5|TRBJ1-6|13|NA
CASSYRDREALHF
TGTGCCAGCAGTTACCGGGACAGGGAGGCCCTCCACTTT
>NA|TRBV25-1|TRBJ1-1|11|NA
CASKDGTEAFF
TGTGCCAGCAAAGACGGGACTGAAGCTTTCTTT